The 31 T cell receptor beta chains listed next were all sequenced from one sample in a study of tumor-infiltrating lymphocytes in glioblastoma multiforme. TCR beta libraries were built from RNA through three nested multiplex PCR rounds using modified ARM-PCR. TCRdb re-called the multiplex PCR reads with MiXCR, one entry per CDR3 protein. The sample has some 10,000 distinct CDR3 sequences, about 72% seen once. The sequenced sample consisted of brain tumor tissue. Receptors were obtained from a male donor with glioblastoma.

In this sample, this clonotype turned up a few times. The chain couples TRBV4-2 to TRBJ2-3; TRBD2 agrees at 9 bases. Trimming at V came to 0 bases and at J to 2 bases, leaving 6 bases not matched to a gene. This CDR3 is 17 amino acids long. Germline V gene data show CDR1 as LGHNA and CDR2 as YNFKEQ. DNA of the CDR3: TGTGCCAGCAGCCAAGAGTGGGCTAGCGGGACCACAGATACGCAGTATTTT. Translation gives CASSQEWASGTTDTQYF.

This clonotype was seen a handful of times. The chain is built from TRBV11-2 and TRBJ1-6, with TRBD1 as a possible D gene (6 bases). Per the germline V gene, CDR1 is SGHAT and CDR2 is FQNNGV. This CDR3 is 14 amino acids long. Trimming cost V 0 bases and J 9 bases, with 9 bases left between them. As DNA, the CDR3 is TGTGCCAGCAGCTTAGAATCGGGGGCTTCACCCCTCCACTTT. Protein product: CASSLESGASPLHF.

Notes on this clonotype: Because the CDR3 is missing its conserved closing phenylalanine or tryptophan, this is likely a read error. Because the CDR3's place on the DNA is in doubt, the DNA is left out and the CDR3 is given as listed by TCRdb. The chain recombines TRBV30 with TRBJ2-2; the table gives TRBD2 as D, unverified against the DNA. Germline-derived CDR1 and CDR2 are GTSNPN and SVGIG (reference sequence). With termini counted, the CDR3 has 13 amino acids. This chain's CDR3 is CAQREGNTGELFL.

V gene TRBV6-1 combines with J gene TRBJ2-1; 7 bases fit TRBD2. This CDR3 has 15 residues. Germline trimming cut 11 bases from V and 5 bases from J; bases unmatched to any gene: 15. The V gene's germline CDR1 is MNHNS and CDR2 SASEGT. In DNA, the CDR3 is TGTGCCGCTATGGGGAGGGTAACCTTGAACAATGAGCAGTTCTTC. Translating it yields CAAMGRVTLNNEQFF.

In this sample, this clonotype turned up many times. This rearrangement joins TRBV13 to TRBJ1-4; TRBD1 aligns across 7 bases. J was trimmed by 7 bases and V by 5 bases; bases with no gene match: 10. Germline loops: CDR1 PRHDT, CDR2 FYEKMQ (reference sequence). This CDR3 region has 15 residues. The CDR3 sequence: CASSPRQGGGEKLFF. The CDR3 DNA sequence: TGTGCCAGCAGCCCCAGACAGGGCGGGGGTGAAAAACTGTTTTTT.

Turning to this clonotype: The junction departs from germline at one end; a sequencing error may be responsible. The chain joins TRBV29-1 to TRBJ2-1; tentative D call: TRBD1 (7 bases). Germline V gene data show CDR1 as SQVTM and CDR2 as ANQGSEA. CDR3 size: 14 residues. The CDR3 DNA reads TGCAGCGTCGGGGGACGGCAGGGGGGCAATGAGCTGTTCTTC. It specifies CSVGGRQGGNELFF.

Comment on this clonotype: The junction differs from germline at one of its ends, possibly a read error. The J gene is TRBJ2-3, the V gene TRBV7-9; unclear D gene. Germline lookup yields CDR1 SEHNR and CDR2 FQNEAQ (reference sequence). The CDR3 spans 14 residues. For the CDR3, the DNA is TGTGCCAACAGCTTACTCGCAACCACAGATGCGCAGTATTTT. Protein: CANSLLATTDAQYF.

The chain joins TRBV10-3 to TRBJ2-7; the D gene is possibly TRBD1 (5 bases). Trimming left V 7 bases short and J 6 bases short, with 13 bases between. The CDR3 is 12 residues long. CDR1 is ENHRY, CDR2 SYGVKD, per germline. The CDR3 spells CAINERGGEQYF. The CDR3 nucleotides read TGTGCCATCAATGAAAGGGGTGGCGAGCAGTACTTC.

About this clonotype itself: A much larger clone is a single base away; this may be a read error. The chain links TRBV11-2 to TRBJ1-1; D gene ambiguous. The CDR3 runs 14 residues. Germline values: CDR1 SGHAT, CDR2 FQNNGV. The CDR3 DNA reads as TGTGCCAGCAGCTCCCTCGGTCGACACACTGAAGCCTCCTTT. As protein: CASSSLGRHTEASF.

The chain links TRBV29-1 to TRBJ2-5; no definite D call. The germline V gene encodes CDR1 SQVTM and CDR2 ANQGSEA. The CDR3 consists of 11 residues. With 8 bases removed from V and 11 bases from J, the gap between germline ends came to 18 bases. The CDR3 nucleotides are TGCAGCATGACGTTTTGGGGATCTCAGTACTTC. Encoded protein: CSMTFWGSQYF.

Concerning this clonotype itself: This may arise from a read error, as a much more abundant clone is one base away. The CDR3 here is CASRGDGNIQCF. As DNA, the CDR3 is TGTGCCAGCAGGGGGGACGGGAACATTCAGTGCTTC. This sequence joins TRBV2 and TRBJ2-4; either TRBD1 or TRBD2 may fit D (5 bases each). The V gene's germline CDR1 is SNHLY and CDR2 FYNNEI. The CDR3 length is 12 residues.

On this clonotype itself: Germline and junction disagree at one end, which may indicate a read error. The V call is TRBV5-1, the J call TRBJ2-5; 9 nucleotides align to TRBD2. Per the germline V gene, CDR1 is SGHRS and CDR2 is YFSETQ. This CDR3 contains 15 residues. The CDR3 nucleotides read TGCGCCAGCAGCCTGGGACTAGCAGGATCAGAGGCCCAGTACTTC. Translating gives CASSLGLAGSEAQYF.

Within the sample, this clonotype is medium-sized (0.01 to 0.1%). J is TRBJ1-1 and V is TRBV7-9; no definite D call. V was shortened by 1 base and J by 3 bases, with 27 bases between the two germline ends. Per the germline V gene, CDR1 is SEHNR and CDR2 is FQNEAQ (reference sequence). The CDR3 is made up of 20 amino acids. The CDR3 DNA sequence: TGTGCCAGCAGCTTAGGCGGGTTTAGGGAGGTCCCATCGGGCGACACTGAAGCTTTCTTT. It specifies CASSLGGFREVPSGDTEAFF.

CDR3 protein: CASTGQTAGGHTQYF. The CDR3 nucleotides are TGTGCCAGCACCGGGCAGACGGCGGGAGGACATACGCAGTATTTT. V usage is TRBV5-4 and J usage is TRBJ2-3; TRBD2 aligns across 8 bases. With 6 bases clipped from V and 7 bases from J, the junction kept 13 bases outside the gene matches. The CDR3 extends over 15 amino acids. Germline V gives CDR1 SGHNT, CDR2 YYREEE (reference sequence).

V gene TRBV20-1 combines with J gene TRBJ2-7, with 7 bases lining up with TRBD2. With 0 bases clipped from V and 4 bases from J, the junction kept 0 bases outside the gene matches. CDR3 length: 12 amino acids. CDR1 and CDR2 from the germline V gene are DFQATT and SNEGSKA (reference sequence). DNA of the CDR3: TGCAGTGCTAGAGAGCGGGAGTACGAGCAGTACTTC. This codes for CSAREREYEQYF.

The gene calls are TRBV11-2 and TRBJ1-4; D might be TRBD1 (5 bases). Trimming cost V 4 bases and J 8 bases, with 14 bases left between them. Germline V gene data show CDR1 as SGHAT and CDR2 as FQNNGV. The length of the CDR3 is 14 residues. In DNA form, the CDR3 reads TGTGCCAGCAGCTGGGGCAGGGTCGAGGAAAAACTGTTTTTT. It encodes CASSWGRVEEKLFF.

As concerns this clonotype: Being one base from a much bigger clone, this may be a read error. The CDR3 here is CASSKTPGELFF. The CDR3 DNA follows: TGTGCCAGCAGCAAGACACCCGGGGAGCTGTTTTTT. V gene TRBV11-2 combines with J gene TRBJ2-2; D gene uncertain. V lost 5 bases to trimming and J lost 6 bases, with 7 bases between them. The CDR3 sequence is 12 residues long. CDR1 is SGHAT and CDR2 is FQNNGV in the germline V gene.

CDR3 DNA sequence: TGTGCCAGCAGTGGGTCTAAGCACCTGGCCGATGGCTACACCTTC. It encodes CASSGSKHLADGYTF. The chain joins TRBV2 to TRBJ1-2; D call uncertain. In germline, CDR1 is SNHLY, CDR2 FYNNEI. V dropped 4 bases and J dropped 6 bases, with 18 bases sitting between them. The CDR3 length is 15 residues.

Remarks on this clonotype: Its ends do not fully match the called genes, so a read error is possible. The chain couples TRBV20-1 to TRBJ1-4; tentative D call: TRBD1 (5 bases). This CDR3 spans 16 amino acids. CDR1 is DFQATT, CDR2 SNEGSKA, per germline (reference sequence). As DNA, the CDR3 is TGCAGTGCTAGAGAGGGGGACGTCCCAGCGGAGGAAAAACTGTCTTTC. This codes for CSAREGDVPAEEKLSF.

J is TRBJ2-3 and V is TRBV20-1; TRBD2 matches 10 bases. The ends lost 0 bases at V and 6 bases at J; junction bases unmatched: 6. Germline V gene lookup returns CDR1 DFQATT and CDR2 SNEGSKA (reference sequence). This CDR3 region has 15 residues. The CDR3 region has the DNA TGCAGTGCTAGAGAGCTAGCGGGAGTGGTGGATACGCAGTATTTT. Translating it yields CSARELAGVVDTQYF.

Remarks on this clonotype: Mismatch with germline at one junction end may stem from a read error. The chain couples TRBV29-1 to TRBJ2-1; D tentatively fits TRBD1 or TRBD2 (6 bases each). CDR1 is SQVTM, CDR2 ANQGSEA, per germline. CDR3 length equals 14 residues. This CDR3 is CGVGGQQVGNEQFF. In DNA form, the CDR3 reads TGCGGCGTTGGGGGGCAGCAGGTGGGCAATGAGCAGTTCTTC.

This clonotype was found a few times. This likely comes from a read error, as the CDR3 has no conserved phenylalanine or tryptophan at its end. The rearrangement links TRBV29-1 to TRBJ2-1; D may correspond to TRBD1 or TRBD2 (6 bases each). The CDR3 is made up of 14 amino acids. The germline CDR1 and CDR2 sequences are SQVTM and ANQGSEA. As DNA, the CDR3 is TGCGGCGTTGGGGGGCGGCAGGTGGGCAATGAGCAGTTCATC. Protein: CGVGGRQVGNEQFI.

The genes are TRBV20-1 and TRBJ1-5, with D tentatively TRBD1 (5 bases). The V and J ends lost 1 base and 1 base respectively, with 14 bases between them. The CDR3 is made up of 16 amino acids. The germline CDR1 and CDR2 sequences are DFQATT and SNEGSKA (reference sequence). CDR3 DNA sequence: TGCAGTGCTAGAGGTTGGGACTCCAAAAGCAATCAGCCCCAGCATTTT. Its protein is CSARGWDSKSNQPQHF.

V is TRBV11-2 and J is TRBJ2-1; possible D gene TRBD2, 5 bases. The CDR3 covers 15 residues. The germline V gene encodes CDR1 SGHAT and CDR2 FQNNGV. V was shortened by 4 bases and J by 3 bases, with 13 bases between the two germline ends. This CDR3 reads CASSSGVRDYNEQFF. CDR3 nucleotide sequence: TGTGCCAGCAGCTCCGGGGTTCGGGACTACAATGAGCAGTTCTTC. The full variable domain, rest sourced from reference TRBV11-2 and TRBJ2-1, is EAGVAQSPRYKIIEKRQSVAFWCNPISGHATLYWYQQILGQGPKLLIQFQNNGVVDDSQLPKDRFSAERLKGVDSTLKIQPAKLEDSAVYLCASSSGVRDYNEQFFGPGTRLTVL.

The genes are TRBV30 and TRBJ2-1; 9 bases are a match to TRBD1. Germline values: CDR1 GTSNPN, CDR2 SVGIG (reference sequence). The CDR3 covers 14 residues. V trimming: 5 bases; J trimming: 4 bases; junction bases outside the gene matches: 6. As DNA, the CDR3 is TGTGCCTGGGGTTCAGGGACAGGGTACAATGAGCAGTTCTTC. Protein sequence: CAWGSGTGYNEQFF.

As for this clonotype: This clone may be a read error of a much larger clone one base away. This chain uses TRBV7-3 with TRBJ1-1; D ambiguous. The CDR3 is 13 residues long. The germline V gene has CDR1 SGHTA and CDR2 FQGTGA. CDR3 residues: CASSLWRYTETFF. The CDR3, as DNA: TGTGCCAGCAGCTTATGGAGGTACACTGAAACTTTCTTT. The full variable domain, its missing parts supplied by reference TRBV7-3 and TRBJ1-1, is GAGVSQTPSNKVTEKGKYVELRCDPISGHTALYWYRQSLGQGPEFLIYFQGTGAADDSGLPNDRFFAVRPEGSVSTLKIQRTERGDSAVYLCASSLWRYTETFFGQGTRLTVV.

By share, this clonotype counts as medium-sized (0.01 to 0.1%). The chain has TRBV20-1 and TRBJ1-5; perhaps TRBD1 as D (6 bases). The CDR3 is made up of 16 amino acids. The V gene lost 0 bases and the J gene lost 0 bases, with 12 bases spanning the gap. From germline, CDR1 is DFQATT and CDR2 SNEGSKA (reference sequence). CDR3 nucleotide sequence: TGCAGTGCTAGAGATGGACAGAAGAATAGCAATCAGCCCCAGCATTTT. It encodes CSARDGQKNSNQPQHF.

This clonotype appeared many times. The chain uses TRBV20-1 and TRBJ2-7; possibly TRBD2 for D (5 bases). Per germline, CDR1 DFQATT and CDR2 SNEGSKA (reference sequence). The CDR3 has 13 residues. V lost 0 bases and J lost 6, with 12 bases in between. DNA of the CDR3: TGCAGTGCTAGAGACACGAGCCGGGGCGAGCAGTACTTC. This translates into CSARDTSRGEQYF.

V gene TRBV20-1 combines with J gene TRBJ1-1; D might be TRBD1 (5 bases). This CDR3 has 14 amino acids. Trimming stripped 3 bases from V and 4 bases from J, with 15 bases between. Germline V gene lookup returns CDR1 DFQATT and CDR2 SNEGSKA (reference sequence). The CDR3 here is CSASDAQRGTEAFF. The CDR3 nucleotides are TGCAGTGCTAGTGACGCTCAGAGGGGCACTGAAGCTTTCTTT.

The sample holds a few counts of this clonotype. The V and J genes are TRBV6-5 and TRBJ2-5; 10 bases line up with TRBD2. J lost 5 bases, V lost 5 bases, and 11 bases had no gene match. Germline loops: CDR1 MNHEY, CDR2 SVGAGI. The CDR3 runs to 16 residues. The CDR3 spells CASSRGLAEGLETQYF. The CDR3, as DNA: TGTGCCAGCAGTCGTGGACTAGCGGAGGGGTTGGAGACCCAGTACTTC.

The chain combines TRBV6-2 or TRBV6-3 with TRBJ2-7; D ambiguous. Trimming pared 2 bases from V and 1 base from J, leaving 6 bases between. Germline V lookup: CDR1 MNHEY, CDR2 SVGEGT. This CDR3 has 13 amino acids. CDR3 sequence (DNA): TGTGCCAGCAGTTACAAGGGATCCTACGAGCAGTACTTC. Encoded protein: CASSYKGSYEQYF.